This is a list of T cell receptor beta chains from one sample in a study of T-cell reconstitution after alpha-beta-depleted transplantation in children. TCRdb reprocessed the PCR reads via MiXCR and lists one record per CDR3 protein. The table includes 250,000 to 300,000 distinct CDR3 sequences, nearly 10% detected once. Sequencing was performed on PBMCs from the stem cell graft donor, taken from the stem cell graft. The receptors here all came from a human donor who donated a stem cell graft to a child with SCID. Both conserved end residues are part of each CDR3. D genes are given only for firm matches. Rows give clone size only sometimes, using once, few, many, or a class for an expanded clone.

D: TRBD1
V: TRBV12-3/TRBV12-4
J: TRBJ1-4
size: many
CDR3: CASSLAGQGFEKLFF
DNA: TGTGCCAGCAGTTTAGCAGGACAGGGGTTTGAAAAACTGTTTTTT

D: .
V: TRBV2
J: TRBJ2-5
size: few
CDR3: CASSETGPKGGQYF
DNA: TGTGCCAGCAGTGAAACAGGTCCTAAGGGGGGCCAGTACTTC

D: .
V: TRBV12-3/TRBV12-4
J: TRBJ1-5
size: .
CDR3: CASSLADSSQPQHF
DNA: TGTGCCAGCAGTTTAGCCGATAGCAGTCAGCCCCAGCATTTT

D: TRBD2
V: TRBV5-1
J: TRBJ2-3
size: many
CDR3: CASSLAVGGAGDTQYF
DNA: TGCGCCAGCAGCTTGGCTGTCGGGGGGGCGGGAGATACGCAGTATTTT

D: .
V: TRBV5-6
J: TRBJ2-5
size: .
CDR3: CASSWGGGQDAETQYF
DNA: TGTGCCAGCAGCTGGGGGGGCGGACAGGATGCAGAGACCCAGTACTTC

D: .
V: TRBV5-6
J: TRBJ2-7
size: many
CDR3: CASSFDTYEQYF
DNA: TGTGCCAGCAGCTTTGACACGTACGAGCAGTACTTC

D: TRBD2
V: TRBV5-6
J: TRBJ2-1
size: .
CDR3: CASRTSGGDSSYNEQFF
DNA: TGTGCCAGCAGGACTAGCGGGGGGGATAGCTCCTACAATGAGCAGTTCTTC

D: .
V: TRBV20-1
J: TRBJ2-7
size: many
CDR3: CSTFHLDRGTYEQYF
DNA: TGCAGTACATTCCACCTGGATCGGGGAACCTACGAGCAGTACTTC

D: .
V: TRBV20-1
J: TRBJ2-7
size: few
CDR3: CSASGTTSYEQYF
DNA: TGCAGTGCTTCCGGGACAACCTCCTACGAGCAGTACTTC

D: .
V: TRBV24-1
J: TRBJ2-1
size: few
CDR3: CATSDLITDEQFF
DNA: TGTGCCACCAGTGACCTGATCACCGATGAGCAGTTCTTC

D: .
V: TRBV5-1
J: TRBJ2-5
size: .
CDR3: CASSLSSGPVGTQYF
DNA: TGCGCCAGCAGCTTGAGTTCCGGGCCGGTGGGGACCCAGTACTTC

D: .
V: TRBV29-1
J: TRBJ2-5
size: few
CDR3: CSVGEGSVETQYF
DNA: TGCAGCGTTGGTGAAGGGTCTGTAGAGACCCAGTACTTC

D: TRBD1
V: TRBV5-1
J: TRBJ1-6
size: .
CDR3: CASRHGTGVDNSPLHF
DNA: TGCGCCAGCAGGCACGGGACAGGGGTCGATAATTCACCCCTCCACTTT

D: TRBD1
V: TRBV5-1
J: TRBJ2-7
size: many
CDR3: CASSSGQRIVYEQYF
DNA: TGCGCCAGCAGCTCGGGACAGCGAATCGTCTACGAGCAGTACTTC

D: .
V: TRBV6-1
J: TRBJ1-2
size: few
CDR3: CASSQGPHDYGYTF
DNA: TGTGCCAGCAGCCAGGGCCCACACGACTATGGCTACACCTTC

D: .
V: TRBV29-1
J: TRBJ1-1
size: many
CDR3: CSVGASNTEAFF
DNA: TGCAGCGTTGGGGCATCGAACACTGAAGCTTTCTTT

D: .
V: TRBV20-1
J: TRBJ2-1
size: .
CDR3: CSAAPKGPYNEQFF
DNA: TGCAGTGCTGCGCCAAAAGGCCCCTACAATGAGCAGTTCTTC

D: TRBD1
V: TRBV27
J: TRBJ1-1
size: .
CDR3: CASSTTGIEPPNTEAFF
DNA: TGTGCCAGCAGTACGACAGGGATCGAACCACCGAACACTGAAGCTTTCTTT

D: .
V: TRBV20-1
J: TRBJ2-2
size: .
CDR3: CSASVATDNTGELFF
DNA: TGCAGTGCTAGTGTAGCGACAGATAACACCGGGGAGCTGTTTTTT

D: TRBD1
V: TRBV7-9
J: TRBJ1-1
size: .
CDR3: CASSADRGAFF
DNA: TGTGCCAGCAGCGCGGACAGGGGAGCTTTCTTT

D: TRBD1
V: TRBV16
J: TRBJ2-7
size: once
CDR3: CASSGDPGQVKFEEQYF
DNA: TGTGCCAGCAGCGGGGACCCGGGACAGGTAAAATTTGAGGAGCAGTACTTC

D: TRBD1
V: TRBV24-1
J: TRBJ2-2
size: many
CDR3: CATSWGQYTGELFF
DNA: TGTGCCACCAGTTGGGGACAGTACACCGGGGAGCTGTTTTTT

D: .
V: TRBV29-1
J: TRBJ1-1
size: few
CDR3: CSLTAAANTEAFF
DNA: TGCAGCTTGACAGCGGCGGCGAACACTGAAGCTTTCTTT

D: TRBD1
V: TRBV5-1
J: TRBJ2-7
size: few
CDR3: CASSLQGAYYEQYF
DNA: TGCGCCAGCAGCTTGCAGGGGGCCTACTACGAGCAGTACTTC

D: .
V: TRBV20-1
J: TRBJ1-1
size: few
CDR3: CSARRTPGTEAFF
DNA: TGCAGTGCTAGACGTACCCCCGGGACCGAAGCTTTCTTT

D: .
V: TRBV7-3
J: TRBJ2-1
size: many
CDR3: CASSLWTEGEQFF
DNA: TGTGCCAGCAGCTTATGGACAGAAGGTGAGCAGTTCTTC

D: TRBD2
V: TRBV7-7
J: TRBJ2-3
size: many
CDR3: CASSLGLASTDTQYF
DNA: TGTGCCAGCAGCTTAGGACTAGCCTCCACAGATACGCAGTATTTT

D: .
V: TRBV10-1
J: TRBJ1-3
size: .
CDR3: CASSSEGSAGNTIYF
DNA: TGCGCCAGCAGTTCGGAGGGTTCGGCTGGAAACACCATATATTTT

D: .
V: TRBV12-3/TRBV12-4
J: TRBJ1-2
size: .
CDR3: CASTLDTSPPLYGYTF
DNA: TGTGCCAGCACATTGGACACTTCACCACCTCTCTATGGCTACACCTTC